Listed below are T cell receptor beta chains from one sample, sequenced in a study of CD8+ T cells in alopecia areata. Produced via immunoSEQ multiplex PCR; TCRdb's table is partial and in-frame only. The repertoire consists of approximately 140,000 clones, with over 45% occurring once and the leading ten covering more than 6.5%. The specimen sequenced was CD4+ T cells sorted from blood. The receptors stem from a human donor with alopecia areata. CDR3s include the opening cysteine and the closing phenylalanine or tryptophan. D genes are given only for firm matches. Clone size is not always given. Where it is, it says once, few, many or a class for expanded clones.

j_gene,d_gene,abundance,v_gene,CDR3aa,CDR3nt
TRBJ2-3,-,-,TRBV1,CTSSVGSDSFTDTQYF,TGCACCAGCAGTGTGGGATCGGATAGCTTCACAGATACGCAGTATTTT
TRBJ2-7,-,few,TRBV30,CAWSRMLGEQYF,TGTGCCTGGAGTCGGATGTTGGGAGAGCAGTACTTC
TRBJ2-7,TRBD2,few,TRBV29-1,CSAGAGGINEQYF,TGCAGCGCAGGGGCGGGGGGCATAAACGAGCAGTACTTC
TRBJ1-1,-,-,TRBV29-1,CSVRTRAVNTEAFF,TGCAGCGTTCGGACCAGGGCGGTGAACACTGAAGCTTTCTTT
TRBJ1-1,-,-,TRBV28,CASSSVKAFF,TGTGCCAGCAGTTCGGTCAAAGCTTTCTTT
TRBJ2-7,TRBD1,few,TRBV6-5,CASRTGSKTTYEQYF,TGTGCCAGCAGGACAGGGAGTAAGACGACTTACGAGCAGTACTTC
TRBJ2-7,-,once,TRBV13,CASSLSGVEQYF,TGTGCCAGCAGCTTATCAGGGGTCGAGCAGTACTTC
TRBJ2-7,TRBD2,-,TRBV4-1,CASSQEVVLARGVYF,TGCGCCAGCAGCCAAGAAGTTGTACTAGCGCGGGGAGTTTACTTC
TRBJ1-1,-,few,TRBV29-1,CSFRELRGTEAFF,TGCAGCTTTCGAGAACTCAGGGGAACTGAAGCTTTCTTT
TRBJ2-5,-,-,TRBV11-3,CASRFAGIKETQYF,TGTGCCAGCAGGTTCGCGGGGATAAAAGAGACCCAGTACTTC
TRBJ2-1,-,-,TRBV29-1,CSVSMGQVGGEQFF,TGCAGCGTCAGCATGGGGCAGGTCGGAGGGGAGCAGTTCTTC
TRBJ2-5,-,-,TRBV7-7,CASSLVGSVETQYF,TGTGCTAGCAGCTTAGTAGGGTCTGTGGAGACCCAGTACTTC
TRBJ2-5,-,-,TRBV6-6,CASQPPQGRETQYF,TGTGCCAGCCAGCCCCCGCAGGGGAGAGAGACCCAGTACTTC
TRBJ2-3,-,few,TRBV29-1,CSGTPSWRDTQYF,TGCAGCGGGACCCCATCATGGAGGGATACGCAGTATTTT
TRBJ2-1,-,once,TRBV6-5,CASSYSKRAGKDEQFF,TGTGCCAGCAGTTACTCGAAGCGGGCAGGGAAGGATGAGCAGTTCTTC
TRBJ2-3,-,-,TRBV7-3,CASSLTPRSDTQYF,TGTGCCAGCAGCTTAACCCCCCGCTCAGATACGCAGTATTTT
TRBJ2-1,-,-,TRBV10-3,CAIQERADNEQFF,TGTGCCATCCAAGAGCGAGCAGACAATGAGCAGTTCTTC
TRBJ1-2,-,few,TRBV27,CASSPRSNYGYTF,TGTGCCAGCAGTCCCCGTTCGAACTATGGCTACACCTTC
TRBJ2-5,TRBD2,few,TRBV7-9,CASSLILAQETQYF,TGTGCCAGCAGCTTGATACTAGCGCAAGAGACCCAGTACTTC
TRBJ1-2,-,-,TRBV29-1,CSDLVGYTF,TGCAGCGATCTAGTCGGCTACACCTTC
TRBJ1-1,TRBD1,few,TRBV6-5,CASSNRGRGTEAFF,TGTGCCAGCAGCAACAGGGGCAGGGGCACTGAAGCTTTCTTT